This TCR beta chain derives from a study of identical twins (dated by TCRdb to the mid-2010s). As for the study more broadly: To test whether fetal clonotypes persist, this study deep-sequenced TCR alpha and beta repertoires from monozygotic twins, from unrelated adults of various ages, and from cord blood. To rule out contamination, the twin experiments were replicated at different times with different library preparation protocols.

This clonotype was seen more than once but under ten times. No cognate antigen has been identified for it. Base qualities are missing; no much larger clone stands one base away. Every donor in the study was a healthy Caucasian. Libraries came from 5' RACE. The listed sequencing device is Illumina HiSeq 2000. A universal primer binding site was added through template switching, and the final cDNA carried a unique molecular identifier so that TCR cDNA molecules could be counted accurately. Specific primers in the conserved constant-segment region were used to synthesize first-strand cDNA for the TCR alpha and beta chains. To control for contamination, every cDNA library carried two barcodes: a SMART-Mk sample barcode plus Illumina barcodes. TruSeq adapter sequences along with Illumina sample barcodes were introduced in two successive PCR steps. Sequencing of the TCR alpha and beta cDNA libraries was done on the Illumina HiSeq platform using custom primers. Concerning the study's data processing: MiGEC was used to process raw reads and extract unique molecular identifiers, and MiXCR was used to find CDR3 positions. Recombination models were inferred per individual with the repgenHMM and IGoR tools using an EM algorithm. Shared clonotypes were analyzed with the tcR package in R, and sharing was normalized by the product of cloneset sizes. To study raw recombination free of thymic and clonal selection effects, out-of-frame nonproductive sequences were analyzed. TCRdb itself trimmed the public reads at Q25 with fastp, ran MiXCR and retained productive beta chains. Under each unique CDR3 protein, matching rows form one entry showing the most common genes and DNA. TCRdb, not the authors, supplied the V and J calls. In this sample the table shows more than 1.5 million distinct CDR3 sequences, less than 40% of which occur a single time. Clones ranked in the top ten supply about 0.27% of the sample.

General findings and caveats noted by the study authors: Zero-insertion analyses could be partly confounded by invariant T cells such as MAIT and iNKT, although diverse VJ usage argued against such confounding for most clonotypes. Abundant cord blood beta clonotypes carried fewer insertions; young adult naive repertoires showed a weaker similar trend, while memory repertoires showed none. In beta out-of-frame sequences, excess twin sharing was weaker, because having fewer shared sequences lowered the signal-to-noise ratio. Because the same donors could not be followed over many years, conclusions were based on cross-sectional statistical analysis. Compared with coincidental sharing between unrelated individuals, an excess of low generation-probability sequences was observed among out-of-frame TCR alpha sequences shared between twins. Recombination models systematically underestimated out-of-frame TCR alpha sharing in monozygotic twins but agreed with sharing between unrelated individuals.

Between the V and J ends, shortened by 1 base and 4 bases respectively, the junction contains 16 bases. The cysteine opens and the phenylalanine closes a CDR3 of 16 amino acids. The CDR3 DNA has 48 bases and is translated from base 1. The germline V gene (reference sequence) sets CDR1 to LGHDT and CDR2 to YNNKEL. The sequenced material came from cord blood. This sequence was found in a newborn girl in good health. This chain joins TRBV3-1 to TRBJ2-5; the D call is possibly TRBD1 or TRBD2, each sharing 5 bases. The encoded CDR3 is CASSQVERGWRETQYF. The DNA sequence reads TGTGCCAGCAGCCAAGTGGAGAGGGGTTGGAGAGAGACCCAGTACTTC.